This passage covers 5 T cell receptor beta chains from one sample sequenced in a study of CD4+ T cells in melanoma. Generated by immunoSEQ multiplex PCR, the TCRdb table keeps only in-frame clones and is missing some. The sample shows 20,000 to 25,000 clones, approximately 80% of them seen only once. Input material: cells from a culture (not recorded whether cultured in vitro). These receptors were collected from a human donor with melanoma.

This clone has only a few counts. The CDR3 protein is CASHRDSLLMNTEAFF. In DNA form, the CDR3 reads TGTGCCAGCCATCGGGACAGCCTTTTAATGAACACTGAAGCTTTCTTT. The chain combines TRBV6-6 with TRBJ1-1, with 7 bases lining up with TRBD1. CDR3 length: 16 amino acids. Germline CDR1 is MNHNY and CDR2 is SVGAGI (reference sequence). J gave up 0 bases and V 8 bases, and 12 bases lay outside the gene matches.

This clone has a single count. V and J are TRBV5-1 and TRBJ1-2; D gene unclear. Germline CDR1 SGHRS, CDR2 YFSETQ. Trimming took 3 bases from V and 8 from J, leaving 14 bases between them. The CDR3 has 13 amino acids. In nucleotides, the CDR3 is TGCGCCAGCAGCTCAGACCCGAGCGAGGGCTACACCTTC. This encodes CASSSDPSEGYTF.

The rearrangement joins TRBV2 to TRBJ2-5; the match to TRBD2 covers 8 bases. Per the germline V gene, CDR1 is SNHLY and CDR2 is FYNNEI. This CDR3 region has 15 residues. The trim removed 5 bases at V and 3 bases at J, leaving 8 bases unmatched. The CDR3 spells CASSSSGTREETQYF. The DNA for the CDR3 is TGTGCCAGCAGTTCATCCGGGACTAGAGAAGAGACCCAGTACTTC. Based on the CDR3 plus reference TRBV2 and TRBJ2-5, the full variable domain is EPEVTQTPSHQVTQMGQEVILRCVPISNHLYFYWYRQILGQKVEFLVSFYNNEISEKSEIFDDQFSVERPDGSNFTLKIRSTKLEDSAMYFCASSSSGTREETQYFGPGTRLLVL.

The rearrangement links TRBV11-2 to TRBJ2-1; D may correspond to TRBD1 or TRBD2 (7 bases each). The length of the CDR3 is 14 residues. The V gene's germline CDR1 is SGHAT and CDR2 FQNNGV. V lost 7 bases and J lost 6, with 16 bases in between. The CDR3 bases are TGTGCCAGCACGCAGGGGGGGGTGTTCAATGAGCAGTTCTTC. This encodes CASTQGGVFNEQFF.

V gene TRBV5-1 combines with J gene TRBJ2-2, with D perhaps TRBD1 (6 bases). In germline, CDR1 is SGHRS, CDR2 YFSETQ. V shed 7 bases and J shed 3 bases, with 16 bases lying between them. The CDR3 is 15 residues long. The CDR3 protein is CASGLRGQDTGELFF. The CDR3, as DNA: TGCGCCAGCGGGCTCCGGGGACAAGACACCGGGGAGCTGTTTTTT. The full variable domain, with the rest looked up from reference TRBV5-1 and TRBJ2-2, is KAGVTQTPRYLIKTRGQQVTLSCSPISGHRSVSWYQQTPGQGLQFLFEYFSETQRNKGNFPGRFSGRQFSNSRSEMNVSTLELGDSALYLCASGLRGQDTGELFFGEGSRLTVL.